This is a list of T cell receptor beta chains from one sample in a study of CD8+ T cells in alopecia areata. Method: immunoSEQ multiplex PCR; TCRdb's copy keeps in-frame clones and lacks some. The sample consists of 200,000 to 250,000 clones, about 56% of them appearing once. Material: CD8+ T cells sorted from blood. Receptor source: a human donor in good health. Both conserved end residues are part of each CDR3. The order of the fields is D gene, J gene, V gene, clone size, CDR3 length, CDR3 protein, CDR3 DNA. A D gene is named only where the DNA matches it firmly. A row's size may be missing; if present it is once, few, many or a size class.

d_gene: .
j_gene: TRBJ2-7
v_gene: TRBV5-4
abundance: .
len: 13
CDR3aa: CASRDRGSYEQYF
CDR3nt: TGTGCCAGCCGAGATAGGGGTTCCTACGAGCAGTACTTC

d_gene: TRBD2
j_gene: TRBJ2-5
v_gene: TRBV28
abundance: .
len: 14
CDR3aa: CASSSGLRQETQYF
CDR3nt: TGTGCCAGCAGTTCGGGACTACGACAAGAGACCCAGTACTTC

d_gene: .
j_gene: TRBJ2-2
v_gene: TRBV6-6
abundance: few
len: 12
CDR3aa: CASAQLAGELFF
CDR3nt: TGTGCCAGCGCGCAATTGGCCGGGGAGCTGTTTTTT

d_gene: .
j_gene: TRBJ1-2
v_gene: TRBV25-1
abundance: .
len: 13
CDR3aa: CASSESRTYGYTF
CDR3nt: TGTGCCAGCAGTGAATCCAGAACTTATGGCTACACCTTC

d_gene: .
j_gene: TRBJ2-7
v_gene: TRBV27
abundance: once
len: 14
CDR3aa: CASSFVDRQYEQYF
CDR3nt: TGTGCCAGCAGTTTCGTCGACAGACAATACGAGCAGTACTTC

d_gene: .
j_gene: TRBJ2-3
v_gene: TRBV29-1
abundance: .
len: 14
CDR3aa: CSVEDTGPTDTQYF
CDR3nt: TGCAGCGTTGAAGATACGGGGCCCACAGATACGCAGTATTTT

d_gene: .
j_gene: TRBJ1-2
v_gene: TRBV5-4
abundance: .
len: 15
CDR3aa: CASSLGTVANYGYTF
CDR3nt: TGTGCCAGCAGCTTGGGGACGGTAGCTAACTATGGCTACACCTTC

d_gene: .
j_gene: TRBJ1-4
v_gene: TRBV19
abundance: few
len: 12
CDR3aa: CASSSGSEKLFF
CDR3nt: TGTGCCAGTAGTTCGGGGTCCGAAAAACTGTTTTTT

d_gene: .
j_gene: TRBJ1-2
v_gene: TRBV29-1
abundance: .
len: 12
CDR3aa: CSVVAGTYGYTF
CDR3nt: TGCAGCGTCGTTGCCGGCACCTATGGCTACACCTTC

d_gene: TRBD1
j_gene: TRBJ2-7
v_gene: TRBV5-4
abundance: .
len: 14
CDR3aa: CASSWQTGVAEQYF
CDR3nt: TGTGCCAGCAGCTGGCAGACAGGGGTTGCCGAGCAGTACTTC

d_gene: .
j_gene: TRBJ1-5
v_gene: TRBV7-6
abundance: .
len: 17
CDR3aa: CASSLAVGGISNQPQHF
CDR3nt: TGTGCCAGCAGCTTAGCGGTGGGCGGTATTAGCAATCAGCCCCAGCATTTT

d_gene: .
j_gene: TRBJ1-1
v_gene: TRBV6-5
abundance: .
len: 14
CDR3aa: CASSWGAEGAEAFF
CDR3nt: TGTGCCAGCAGTTGGGGGGCGGAAGGGGCTGAAGCTTTCTTT

d_gene: .
j_gene: TRBJ2-7
v_gene: TRBV4-1
abundance: .
len: 14
CDR3aa: CASSQAGRDYEQYF
CDR3nt: TGCGCCAGCAGCCAGGCCGGACGGGACTACGAGCAGTACTTC

d_gene: .
j_gene: TRBJ2-1
v_gene: TRBV12-5
abundance: few
len: 14
CDR3aa: CASGPFNRDGEQFF
CDR3nt: TGTGCTAGTGGACCCTTTAACAGGGATGGTGAGCAGTTCTTC

d_gene: .
j_gene: TRBJ1-1
v_gene: TRBV5-1
abundance: .
len: 13
CDR3aa: CASSLFMDTEAFF
CDR3nt: TGCGCCAGCAGCTTATTTATGGACACTGAAGCTTTCTTT

d_gene: .
j_gene: TRBJ2-3
v_gene: TRBV28
abundance: few
len: 14
CDR3aa: CASSLSLSTDTQYF
CDR3nt: TGTGCCAGCAGTTTGTCCCTTAGCACAGATACGCAGTATTTT

d_gene: TRBD2
j_gene: TRBJ2-3
v_gene: TRBV7-8
abundance: .
len: 15
CDR3aa: CASSPPRGASDTQYF
CDR3nt: TGTGCCAGCAGCCCGCCGCGGGGGGCTTCAGATACGCAGTATTTT